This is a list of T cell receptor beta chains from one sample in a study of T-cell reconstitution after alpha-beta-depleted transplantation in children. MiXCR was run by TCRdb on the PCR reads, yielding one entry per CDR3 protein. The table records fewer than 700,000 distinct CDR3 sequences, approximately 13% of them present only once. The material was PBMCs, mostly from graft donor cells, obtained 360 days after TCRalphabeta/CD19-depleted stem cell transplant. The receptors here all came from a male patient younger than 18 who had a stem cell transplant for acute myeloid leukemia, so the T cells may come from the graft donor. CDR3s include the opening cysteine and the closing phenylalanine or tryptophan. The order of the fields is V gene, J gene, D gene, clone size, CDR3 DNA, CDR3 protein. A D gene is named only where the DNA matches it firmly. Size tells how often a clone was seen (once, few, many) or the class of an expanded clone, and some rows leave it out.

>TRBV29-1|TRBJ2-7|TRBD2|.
TGCAGCGTCACTGAATGGACTAGCGGGAGAAGGTACTTC
CSVTEWTSGRRYF
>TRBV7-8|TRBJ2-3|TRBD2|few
TGTGCCAGCAGCTCGGGACTAGCGGGAGTTCAAACAGATACGCAGTATTTT
CASSSGLAGVQTDTQYF
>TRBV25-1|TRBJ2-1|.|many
TGTGCCAGCAGTGGATGGAGGGAGAAGAGCTACAATGAGCAGTTCTTC
CASSGWREKSYNEQFF
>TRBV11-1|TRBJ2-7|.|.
TGTGCCAGCAGCTCAATTAACCAAATCCGGGATACAAATCCCTACGAGCAGTACTTC
CASSSINQIRDTNPYEQYF
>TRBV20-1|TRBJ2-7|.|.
TGCAGTGCTAGAGAGACGGTCTACGAGCAGTACTTC
CSARETVYEQYF
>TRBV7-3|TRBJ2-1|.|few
TGTGCCAGCAGCTTACGGGCTAGAGGCAATGAGCAGTTCTTC
CASSLRARGNEQFF
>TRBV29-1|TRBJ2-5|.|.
TGCAGCGTTGGCGGGGCAGAGACCCAGTACTTC
CSVGGAETQYF
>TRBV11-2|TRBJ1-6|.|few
TGTGCCAGCAGCTTAGAATTTGCGGGGGCCCAGAGGAATTCACCCCTCCACTTT
CASSLEFAGAQRNSPLHF
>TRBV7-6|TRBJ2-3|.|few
TGTGCCAGCAGCTTAGTGGTGGGAGATACGCAGTATTTT
CASSLVVGDTQYF
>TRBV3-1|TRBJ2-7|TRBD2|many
TGTGCCAGCAGCCAGCCGGGACTAGTCTACGAGCAGTACTTC
CASSQPGLVYEQYF
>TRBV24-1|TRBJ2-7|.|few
TGTGCCACCAGTGAAAACCGGGACGTACCAGCCTACGAGCAGTACTTC
CATSENRDVPAYEQYF
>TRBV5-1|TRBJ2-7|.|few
TGCGCCAGCAGCCCACGGGACAGAAAAAGGGGAGGCGAGCAGTACTTC
CASSPRDRKRGGEQYF
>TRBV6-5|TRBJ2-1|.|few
TGTGCCAGCAGATCCTCAAACAGGGCAATTAATGAGCAGTTCTTC
CASRSSNRAINEQFF
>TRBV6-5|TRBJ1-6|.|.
TGTGCCAGCAGTTATGTGGCTTTACATAATTCACCCCTCCACTTT
CASSYVALHNSPLHF
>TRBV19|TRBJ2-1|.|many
TGTGCCAGTAGTAGGGGTAATGATGAGCAGTTCTTC
CASSRGNDEQFF
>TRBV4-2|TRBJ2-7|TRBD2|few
TGTGCCAGTGGGGGAGCGGGAACTTACTCCTACGAGCAGTACTTC
CASGGAGTYSYEQYF
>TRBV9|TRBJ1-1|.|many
TGTGCCAGCAGCGAGCGGTGGGGGGGTGACACTGAAGCTTTCTTT
CASSERWGGDTEAFF
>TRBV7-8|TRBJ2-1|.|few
TGTGCCAGCAGCTTACAATTGGGACCCTCACTGTACAATGAGCAGTTCTTC
CASSLQLGPSLYNEQFF
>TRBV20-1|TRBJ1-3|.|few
TGCAGTGCTAGAAGGGAGGGCAGCTCTGGAAACACCATATATTTT
CSARREGSSGNTIYF
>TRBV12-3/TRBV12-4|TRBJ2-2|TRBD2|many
TGTGCCAGCAGTCTCATCCTAGCGGGAGATAGTAAGAGGAACACCGGGGAGCTGTTTTTT
CASSLILAGDSKRNTGELFF
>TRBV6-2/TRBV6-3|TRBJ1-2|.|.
TGTGCCAGCAGACCCTCGGGGAACTATGGCTACACCTTC
CASRPSGNYGYTF
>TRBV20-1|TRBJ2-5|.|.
TGCAGTGCTACCGTACTTAGGGGCCAATTGGAGACCCAGTACTTC
CSATVLRGQLETQYF
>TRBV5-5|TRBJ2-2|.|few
TGTGCCAGCAGCTTGGATTTACAGGGCTTGATGACCGGGGAGCTGTTTTTT
CASSLDLQGLMTGELFF